What follows are 23 T cell receptor beta chains derived from one specimen sequenced in a study of vaccination effects on CD4 cells after COVID-19. Which antigens these TCRs recognize remains unknown. Libraries were prepared by immunoSEQ multiplex PCR; TCRdb keeps only in-frame clonotypes and omits some of them. Of about 27,000 clones in the sample, over 65% were seen once. Prior to sequencing, the ViraFEST assay stimulated PBMC with viral peptide pools, which expanded the antigen-specific CD4+ T cells. Subsequent to a culture period of 10 days, CD4+ T cells were isolated. The vaccine recipients had no prior SARS-CoV-2 infection, with negative nucleocapsid antibodies. This material consisted of CD4+ T cells from PBMCs cultured with HCoV-NL63 spike peptides, taken before COVID-19 vaccination. All receptors derive from a human donor who received a COVID-19 vaccine.

The chain is built from TRBV6-6 and TRBJ2-7, with 7 bases aligning to TRBD2. Trimming at V came to 5 bases and at J to 6 bases, leaving 10 bases not matched to a gene. The CDR3 loop spans 14 amino acids. Germline V gene data show CDR1 as MNHNY and CDR2 as SVGAGI (reference sequence). CDR3 nucleotide sequence: TGTGCCAGCAGTACCACTGGCGGGGGAAGCGAGCAGTACTTC. Its protein product is CASSTTGGGSEQYF.

This clone was found a few times. V is TRBV5-4 and J is TRBJ1-1; TRBD1 is a possible D gene (6 bases). The ends were cut back, 3 bases at V and 1 base at J, with 13 bases in the middle. This CDR3 spans 15 amino acids. Germline CDR1 is SGHNT and CDR2 is YYREEE (reference sequence). The CDR3 DNA reads as TGTGCCAGCAGCTCGGGTCGAGGGGGGAACACTGAAGCTTTCTTT. This encodes CASSSGRGGNTEAFF. Drawing the rest from reference TRBV5-4 and TRBJ1-1, the complete variable domain is ETGVTQSPTHLIKTRGQQVTLRCSSQSGHNTVSWYQQALGQGPQFIFQYYREEENGRGNFPPRFSGLQFPNYSSELNVNALELDDSALYLCASSSGRGGNTEAFFGQGTRLTVV.

The V and J genes are TRBV30 and TRBJ1-4; 7 bases are shared with TRBD1. V trimming: 8 bases; J trimming: 8 bases; junction bases outside the gene matches: 17. Germline V gives CDR1 GTSNPN, CDR2 SVGIG (reference sequence). The length of the CDR3 is 15 residues. CDR3 in amino acids: CAGNGNRGSGEKLFF. The CDR3 nucleotides read TGTGCCGGAAACGGAAACAGGGGCTCGGGAGAAAAACTGTTTTTT.

The chain couples TRBV6-2 or TRBV6-3 to TRBJ2-2, with D unresolved. The CDR3 length is 14 residues. The germline V gene has CDR1 MNHEY and CDR2 SVGEGT. Trimming shortened V by 2 bases and J by 7 bases, and 11 bases separated the two germline ends. CDR3: CASSYGRLNGELFF. The CDR3 DNA follows: TGTGCCAGCAGTTACGGGCGGCTCAACGGGGAGCTGTTTTTT.

This sequence joins TRBV18 and TRBJ2-2; the D is unclear. Germline V CDR1 and CDR2: KGHSH, LQKENI. V dropped 2 bases and J dropped 6 bases, with 7 bases sitting between them. This CDR3 contains 13 residues. The CDR3 here is CASSPNNAGELFF. CDR3 nucleotides: TGTGCCAGCTCACCAAACAACGCCGGGGAGCTGTTTTTT.

The chain uses TRBV3-1 (or the pseudogene TRBV3-2) and TRBJ2-1; perhaps TRBD2 as D (5 bases). The CDR3 is made up of 17 amino acids. Germline V gives CDR1 LGHDT, CDR2 YNNKEL (reference sequence). V lost 2 bases, J lost 0 bases, and 14 bases lay in between. CDR3 protein: CASSQLALVSSYNEQFF. The CDR3, as DNA: TGTGCCAGCAGCCAACTCGCACTAGTATCCTCCTACAATGAGCAGTTCTTC.

This chain links TRBV7-2 with TRBJ2-2, with D possibly matching TRBD1 (5 bases). V lost 4 bases and J 5 bases, leaving 11 bases between the germline ends. The V gene's germline CDR1 is SGHTA and CDR2 FQGNSA. CDR3 length equals 14 residues. CDR3 sequence: CASSSQGQTGELFF. The CDR3 DNA sequence: TGTGCCAGCAGCTCTCAGGGCCAAACCGGGGAGCTGTTTTTT.

This clone showed up just a few times. The chain has TRBV6-1 and TRBJ1-2, with D possibly being TRBD1 (6 bases). Germline V gene sequence: CDR1 MNHNS, CDR2 SASEGT. Trimming left V 3 bases short and J 5 bases short, with 16 bases between. The CDR3 totals 15 residues. The CDR3 DNA reads as TGTGCCAGCAGTGAGCAGGGGCTTTCCCTTTATGGCTACACCTTC. Translated: CASSEQGLSLYGYTF.

The J gene is TRBJ1-5, the V gene TRBV18, with unresolved D. CDR1 is KGHSH and CDR2 is LQKENI in the germline V gene. There are 13 residues in the CDR3. V lost 2 bases to trimming and J lost 4 bases, with 6 bases between them. CDR3 sequence reads: CASSPSGNQPQHF. The CDR3 DNA reads TGTGCCAGCTCACCATCGGGGAATCAGCCCCAGCATTTT.

This clone was detected a few times. The V call is TRBV4-1, the J call TRBJ1-1; the D is unclear. Trimming shortened V by 3 bases and J by 4 bases, and 18 bases separated the two germline ends. This CDR3 has 16 amino acids. The germline V gene encodes CDR1 MGHRA and CDR2 YSYEKL. The CDR3 here is CASSHTRPSEGTEAFF. CDR3 sequence (DNA): TGCGCCAGCAGCCACACTCGACCTAGCGAGGGCACTGAAGCTTTCTTT.

The gene calls are TRBV5-1 and TRBJ2-7; 13 bases align to TRBD2. Germline loops: CDR1 SGHRS, CDR2 YFSETQ. CDR3 length: 16 amino acids. V trimming: 4 bases; J trimming: 6 bases; junction bases outside the gene matches: 10. CDR3 amino acids: CASSSPTSGGTGEQYF. The CDR3 nucleotides are TGCGCCAGCAGCAGCCCGACTAGCGGGGGGACTGGCGAGCAGTACTTC.

The rearrangement joins TRBV7-2 to TRBJ1-5; D is unresolved. V was shortened by 1 base and J by 6 bases, with 7 bases between the two germline ends. The CDR3 runs 13 residues. Looked up from germline, CDR1 is SGHTA and CDR2 is FQGNSA. In nucleotides, the CDR3 is TGTGCCAGCAGCTTAGTGGGCGGTCAGCCCCAGCATTTT. Translation gives CASSLVGGQPQHF.

The V gene is TRBV3-1 (or the pseudogene TRBV3-2), the J gene TRBJ2-5; D might be TRBD2 (5 bases). Per germline, CDR1 LGHDT and CDR2 YNNKEL (reference sequence). Trimming took 4 bases from V and 7 from J, leaving 10 bases between them. The CDR3 consists of 12 residues. The CDR3 DNA reads as TGTGCCAGCAGCCTACTAGAGGGGACCCAGTACTTC. It encodes CASSLLEGTQYF.

CDR3: CASSQVWDRGNTEAFF. The CDR3 DNA reads TGTGCCAGCAGCCAAGTTTGGGACAGGGGGAACACTGAAGCTTTCTTT. The rearrangement joins TRBV3-1 (or the pseudogene TRBV3-2) to TRBJ1-1; 10 bases line up with TRBD1. Per the germline V gene, CDR1 is LGHDT and CDR2 is YNNKEL (reference sequence). V shed 1 base, J shed 1 base, and the junction held 3 bases outside the gene matches. The CDR3 is 16 residues long.

DNA for the CDR3: TGTGCCAGCAGTTTCCAGGACCCGAGCTCTGGAAACACCATATATTTT. It specifies CASSFQDPSSGNTIYF. The chain recombines TRBV27 with TRBJ1-3; D is unclear. The CDR3 runs 16 residues. The V and J ends lost 3 bases and 0 bases respectively, with 12 bases between them. Germline CDR1 reads MNHEY; CDR2 reads SMNVEV (reference sequence).

The gene calls are TRBV24-1 and TRBJ1-1; 8 bases fit TRBD1. The CDR3 extends over 15 amino acids. The V gene's germline CDR1 is KGHDR and CDR2 SFDVKD. V shed 2 bases and J 1 base; nucleotides not matched to a gene: 2. Written as DNA, the CDR3 is TGTGCCACCAGTGATTCAGGGGGCGGGAACACTGAAGCTTTCTTT. It translates to CATSDSGGGNTEAFF.

This clone was counted once. J is TRBJ2-5 and V is TRBV10-2, with 13 bases identical to TRBD2. With 0 bases clipped from V and 10 bases from J, the junction kept 5 bases outside the gene matches. Germline CDR1 reads WSHSY; CDR2 reads SAAADI. The CDR3 is 15 residues long. CDR3 region: CASSESRLAGGVQYF. For the CDR3, the DNA is TGCGCCAGCAGTGAGTCCCGACTAGCGGGGGGTGTCCAGTACTTC.

In its sample, this clone was seen once. The rearrangement joins TRBV21-1 to TRBJ1-4. TRBV21-1 is reported as a pseudogene. This CDR3 is built from 17 residues. The CDR3 reads CASSNCPGPGWDEKLFF. DNA for the CDR3: TGTGCCAGCAGCAATTGCCCGGGTCCGGGTTGGGATGAAAAACTGTTTTTT.

The chain recombines TRBV19 with TRBJ1-3; 10 nucleotides match TRBD1. Germline CDR1 is LNHDA and CDR2 is SQIVND (reference sequence). The V and J ends lost 8 bases and 3 bases, in that order; junction bases with no gene match: 4. The CDR3 runs 14 residues. The CDR3 DNA follows: TGTGCCAGTTCGACAGGGGGCGGTGGAAACACCATATATTTT. Its protein is CASSTGGGGNTIYF.

The chain uses TRBV18 and TRBJ2-7; D is perhaps TRBD1 (6 bases). Per the germline V gene, CDR1 is KGHSH and CDR2 is LQKENI. This CDR3 contains 16 residues. V was pared by 2 bases and J by 0 bases, with 14 bases between. This chain's CDR3 is CASSPGMGHSSYEQYF. CDR3 bases: TGTGCCAGCTCACCAGGCATGGGACACAGCTCCTACGAGCAGTACTTC. The entire variable domain, with the rest obtained from reference TRBV18 and TRBJ2-7, is as follows: NAGVMQNPRHLVRRRGQEARLRCSPMKGHSHVYWYRQLPEEGLKFMVYLQKENIIDESGMPKERFSAEFPKEGPSILRIQQVVRGDSAAYFCASSPGMGHSSYEQYFGPGTRLTVT.

The chain uses TRBV7-2 and TRBJ2-3, with D uncertain. Germline V CDR1 and CDR2: SGHTA, FQGNSA. V shed 2 bases and J shed 3 bases, with 9 bases lying between them. The CDR3 covers 14 residues. CDR3 bases: TGTGCCAGCAGCTTAATAATCGGAACAGATACGCAGTATTTT. It is translated as CASSLIIGTDTQYF.

This sequence joins TRBV6-6 and TRBJ1-5; D gene uncertain. Germline V gives CDR1 MNHNY, CDR2 SVGAGI (reference sequence). Between the trimmed V and J ends, which lost 2 bases and 2 bases, there was a span of 10 bases. This CDR3 comprises 15 residues. CDR3 amino acids: CASSYRVVGNQPQHF. In DNA form, the CDR3 reads TGTGCCAGCAGTTACCGGGTTGTGGGCAATCAGCCCCAGCATTTT.

The chain is built from TRBV7-8 and TRBJ1-5, with D perhaps TRBD1 (6 bases). Per germline, CDR1 SGHVS and CDR2 FQNEAQ. The CDR3 is made up of 17 amino acids. V lost 5 bases to trimming and J lost 0 bases, with 17 bases between them. CDR3: CASSSERGGYSNQPQHF. Here the CDR3 DNA reads TGTGCCAGCAGCAGCGAACGCGGGGGCTATAGCAATCAGCCCCAGCATTTT.